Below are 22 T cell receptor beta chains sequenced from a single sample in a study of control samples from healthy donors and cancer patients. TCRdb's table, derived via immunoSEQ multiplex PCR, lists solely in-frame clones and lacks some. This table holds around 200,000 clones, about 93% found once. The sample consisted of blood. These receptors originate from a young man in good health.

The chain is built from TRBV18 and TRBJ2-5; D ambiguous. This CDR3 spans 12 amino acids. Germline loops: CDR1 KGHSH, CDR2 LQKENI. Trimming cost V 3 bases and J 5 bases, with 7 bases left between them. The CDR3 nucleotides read TGTGCCAGCTCACCGCAGGAGGAGACCCAGTACTTC. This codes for CASSPQEETQYF.

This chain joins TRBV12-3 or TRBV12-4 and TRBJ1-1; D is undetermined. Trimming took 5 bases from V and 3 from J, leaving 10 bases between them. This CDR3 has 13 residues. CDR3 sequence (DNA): TGTGCCAGCAGTGGTCGGCCTTACACTGAAGCTTTCTTT. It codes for CASSGRPYTEAFF.

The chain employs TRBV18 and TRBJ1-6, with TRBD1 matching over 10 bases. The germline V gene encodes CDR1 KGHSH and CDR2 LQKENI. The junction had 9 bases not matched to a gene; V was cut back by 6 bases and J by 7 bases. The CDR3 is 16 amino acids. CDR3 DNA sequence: TGTGCCAGCTCTTCAGCGCGGACAGGGGGGAATTCACCCCTCCACTTT. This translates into CASSSARTGGNSPLHF.

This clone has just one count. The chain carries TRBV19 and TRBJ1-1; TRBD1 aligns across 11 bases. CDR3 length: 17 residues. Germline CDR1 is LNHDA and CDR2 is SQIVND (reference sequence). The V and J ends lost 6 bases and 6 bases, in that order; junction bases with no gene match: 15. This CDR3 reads CASRHGGTGGNLAEAFF. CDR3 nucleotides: TGTGCCAGTAGGCACGGGGGGACAGGGGGGAATTTGGCTGAAGCTTTCTTT.

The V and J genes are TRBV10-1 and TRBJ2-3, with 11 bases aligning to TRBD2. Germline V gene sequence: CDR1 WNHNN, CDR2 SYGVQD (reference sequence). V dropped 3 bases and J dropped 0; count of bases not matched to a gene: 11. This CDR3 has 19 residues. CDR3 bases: TGCGCCAGCAGTGATCTACTAGCGGGGGAGACCCCTAGCACAGATACGCAGTATTTT. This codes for CASSDLLAGETPSTDTQYF.

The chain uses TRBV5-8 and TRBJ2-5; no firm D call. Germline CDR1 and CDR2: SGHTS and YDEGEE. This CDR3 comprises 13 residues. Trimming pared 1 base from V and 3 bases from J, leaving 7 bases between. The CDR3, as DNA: TGTGCCAGCAGCTTGCGCGGAGAAGAGACCCAGTACTTC. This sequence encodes CASSLRGEETQYF.

The CDR3 region is CASRRQTGSGNTIYF. The CDR3 nucleotides are TGTGCCAGCAGAAGACAGACGGGCTCTGGAAACACCATATATTTT. The chain combines TRBV6-5 with TRBJ1-3, with D possibly matching TRBD1 (5 bases). CDR3 length: 15 residues. Between the trimmed V and J ends, which lost 6 bases and 0 bases, there was a span of 12 bases. The germline CDR1 and CDR2 sequences are MNHEY and SVGAGI.

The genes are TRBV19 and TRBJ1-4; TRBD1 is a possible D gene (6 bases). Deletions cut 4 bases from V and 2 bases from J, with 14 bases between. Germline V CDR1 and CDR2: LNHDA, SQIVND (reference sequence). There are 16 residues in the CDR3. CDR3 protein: CASSKTGTTTNEKLFF. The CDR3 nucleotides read TGTGCCAGTAGTAAGACGGGGACAACTACTAATGAAAAACTGTTTTTT.

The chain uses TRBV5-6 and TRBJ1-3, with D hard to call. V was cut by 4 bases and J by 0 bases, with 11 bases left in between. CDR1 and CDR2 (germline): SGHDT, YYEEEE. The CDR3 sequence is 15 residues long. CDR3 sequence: CASSVGPYSGNTIYF. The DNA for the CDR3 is TGTGCCAGCAGCGTAGGACCGTACTCTGGAAACACCATATATTTT.

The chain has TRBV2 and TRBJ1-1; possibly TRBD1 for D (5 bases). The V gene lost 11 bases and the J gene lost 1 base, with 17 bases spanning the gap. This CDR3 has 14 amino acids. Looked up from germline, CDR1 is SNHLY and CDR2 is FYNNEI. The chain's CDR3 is CAGLPGTANTEAFF. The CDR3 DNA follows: TGTGCCGGCCTCCCCGGGACGGCGAACACTGAAGCTTTCTTT.

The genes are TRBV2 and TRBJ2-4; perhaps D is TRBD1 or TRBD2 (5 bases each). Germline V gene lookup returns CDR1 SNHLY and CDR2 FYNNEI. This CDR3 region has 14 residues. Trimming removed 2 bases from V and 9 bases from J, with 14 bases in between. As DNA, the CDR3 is TGTGCCAGCAGTGAAACGGGGCAGGGACGCATTCAGTACTTC. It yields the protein CASSETGQGRIQYF.

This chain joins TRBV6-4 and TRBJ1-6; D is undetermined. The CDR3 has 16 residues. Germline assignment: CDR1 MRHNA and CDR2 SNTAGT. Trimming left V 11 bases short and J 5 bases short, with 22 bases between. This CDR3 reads CAAMGHLKSHNSPLHF. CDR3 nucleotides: TGTGCCGCCATGGGCCATCTAAAAAGCCATAATTCACCCCTCCACTTT.

The CDR3 sequence is CATSDPDRAETQYF. The CDR3, as DNA: TGTGCCACCAGTGATCCGGACCGCGCGGAGACCCAGTACTTC. V and J are TRBV24-1 and TRBJ2-5; D gene ambiguous. Germline lookup yields CDR1 KGHDR and CDR2 SFDVKD. V was clipped by 3 bases and J by 5 bases, with 12 bases between them. CDR3 length equals 14 residues.

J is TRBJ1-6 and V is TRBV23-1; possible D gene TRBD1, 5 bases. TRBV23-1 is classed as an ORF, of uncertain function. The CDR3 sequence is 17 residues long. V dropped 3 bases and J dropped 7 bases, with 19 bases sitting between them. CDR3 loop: CASSHGHNGPRNSPLHF. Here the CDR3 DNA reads TGCGCCAGCAGTCACGGACACAATGGCCCCCGAAATTCACCCCTCCACTTT.

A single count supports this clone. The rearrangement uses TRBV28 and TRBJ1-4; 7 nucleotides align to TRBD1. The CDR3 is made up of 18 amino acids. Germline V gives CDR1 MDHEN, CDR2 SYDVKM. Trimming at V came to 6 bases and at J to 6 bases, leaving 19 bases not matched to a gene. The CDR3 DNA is TGTGCCAGCAGCCCCCCGGGGTGGCAGGGGGGCGAGGATGAAAAACTGTTTTTT. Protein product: CASSPPGWQGGEDEKLFF.

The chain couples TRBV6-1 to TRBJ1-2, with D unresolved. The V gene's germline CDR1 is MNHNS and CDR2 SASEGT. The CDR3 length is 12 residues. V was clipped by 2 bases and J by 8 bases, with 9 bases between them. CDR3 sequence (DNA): TGTGCCAGCAGTGAAAGGACGGGGGGCTACACCTTC. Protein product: CASSERTGGYTF.

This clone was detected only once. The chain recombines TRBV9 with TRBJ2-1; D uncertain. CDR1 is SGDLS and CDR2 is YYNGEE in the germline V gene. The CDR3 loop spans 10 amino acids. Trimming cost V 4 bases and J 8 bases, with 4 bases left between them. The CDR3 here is CASSSDEQFF. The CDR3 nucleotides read TGTGCCAGCAGCTCGGATGAGCAGTTCTTC. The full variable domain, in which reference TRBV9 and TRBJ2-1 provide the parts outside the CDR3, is DSGVTQTPKHLITATGQRVTLRCSPRSGDLSVYWYQQSLDQGLQFLIQYYNGEERAKGNILERFSAQQFPDLHSELNLSSLELGDSALYFCASSSDEQFFGPGTRLTVL.

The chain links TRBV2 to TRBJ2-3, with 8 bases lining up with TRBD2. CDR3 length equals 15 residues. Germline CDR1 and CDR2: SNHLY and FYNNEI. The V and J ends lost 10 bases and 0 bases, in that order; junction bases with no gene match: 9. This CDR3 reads CATSGGPVSTDTQYF. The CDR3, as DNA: TGTGCCACGAGCGGGGGCCCCGTCAGCACAGATACGCAGTATTTT.

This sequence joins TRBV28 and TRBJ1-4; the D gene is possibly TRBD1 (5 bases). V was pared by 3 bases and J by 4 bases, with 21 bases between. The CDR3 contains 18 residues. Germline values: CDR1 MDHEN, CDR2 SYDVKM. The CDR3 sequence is CASSFRAGRRGLNEKLFF. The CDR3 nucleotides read TGTGCCAGCAGTTTTAGGGCCGGCAGACGGGGCCTTAATGAAAAACTGTTTTTT.

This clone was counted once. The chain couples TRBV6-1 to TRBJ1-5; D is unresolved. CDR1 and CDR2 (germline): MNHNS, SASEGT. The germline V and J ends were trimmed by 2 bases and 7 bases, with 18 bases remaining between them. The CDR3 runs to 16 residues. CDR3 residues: CASSEKRRILDQPQHF. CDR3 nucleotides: TGTGCCAGCAGTGAAAAGCGACGGATTCTCGACCAGCCCCAGCATTTT.

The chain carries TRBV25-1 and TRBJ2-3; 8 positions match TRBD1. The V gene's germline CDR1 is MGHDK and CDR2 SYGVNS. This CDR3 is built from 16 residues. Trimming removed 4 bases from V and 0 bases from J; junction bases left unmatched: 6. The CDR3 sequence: CASSVGQGKSTDTQYF. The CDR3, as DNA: TGTGCCAGCAGTGTTGGACAGGGCAAAAGCACAGATACGCAGTATTTT. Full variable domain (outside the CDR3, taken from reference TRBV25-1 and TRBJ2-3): EADIYQTPRYLVIGTGKKITLECSQTMGHDKMYWYQQDPGMELHLIHYSYGVNSTEKGDLSSESTVSRIRTEHFPLTLESARPSHTSQYLCASSVGQGKSTDTQYFGPGTRLTVL.

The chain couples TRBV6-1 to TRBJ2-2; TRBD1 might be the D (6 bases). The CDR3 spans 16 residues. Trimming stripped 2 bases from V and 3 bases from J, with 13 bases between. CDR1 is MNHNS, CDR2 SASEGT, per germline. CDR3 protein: CASSEIGGHDTGELFF. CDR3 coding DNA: TGTGCCAGCAGTGAAATTGGGGGCCACGACACCGGGGAGCTGTTTTTT.